The source of this T cell receptor beta chain is a study of CD8 T cells in ankylosing spondylitis. Study-wide findings and caveats: Previous work reported some of these motif variants in the synovial fluid and blood of reactive arthritis. The clones that were linked to disease were reported to be significantly enriched in matched synovial fluid samples from ankylosing spondylitis patients. Blood from ankylosing spondylitis patients appeared to carry a characteristic roughly eight-variant TCR beta motif. Relatively rare in peripheral blood, disease-linked clones were also CD8+.

TCRdb called the 5' RACE reads again in MiXCR, with one record for every CDR3 protein. The profile covers some 200,000 distinct CDR3 sequences, with more than 5.5% appearing a single time and approximately 15% taken by the ten largest. This clonotype appeared many times. As yet, its antigen is unknown. Sequencing was done on a sample of blood, either unsorted or a sorted T cell fraction (not recorded which). The source of this sequence is a male donor with ankylosing spondylitis.

DNA of the CDR3: TGTGCCAGCAGCGGGATGGGACAGGGCGACACTGAAGCTTTCTTT. It specifies CASSGMGQGDTEAFF. V is TRBV5-6 and J is TRBJ1-1; 9 nucleotides line up with TRBD1. Germline V lookup: CDR1 SGHDT, CDR2 YYEEEE. This CDR3 contains 15 residues. Losses at the gene ends were 4 bases for V and 3 bases for J; bases not matched to a gene: 7.